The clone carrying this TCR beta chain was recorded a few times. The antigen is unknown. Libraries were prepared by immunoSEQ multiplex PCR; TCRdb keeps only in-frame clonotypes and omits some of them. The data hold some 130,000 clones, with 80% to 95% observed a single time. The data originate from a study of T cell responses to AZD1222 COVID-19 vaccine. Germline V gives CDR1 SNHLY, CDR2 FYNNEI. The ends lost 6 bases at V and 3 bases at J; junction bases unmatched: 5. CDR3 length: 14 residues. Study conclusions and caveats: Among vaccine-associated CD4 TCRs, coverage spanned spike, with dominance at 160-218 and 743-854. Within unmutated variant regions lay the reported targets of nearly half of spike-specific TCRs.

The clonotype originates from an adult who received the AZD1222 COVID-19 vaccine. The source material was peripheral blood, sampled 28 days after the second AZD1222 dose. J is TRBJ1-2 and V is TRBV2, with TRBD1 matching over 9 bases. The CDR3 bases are TGTGCCAGCAGAGCCAGGACAGGGGACTATGGCTACACCTTC. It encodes CASRARTGDYGYTF.